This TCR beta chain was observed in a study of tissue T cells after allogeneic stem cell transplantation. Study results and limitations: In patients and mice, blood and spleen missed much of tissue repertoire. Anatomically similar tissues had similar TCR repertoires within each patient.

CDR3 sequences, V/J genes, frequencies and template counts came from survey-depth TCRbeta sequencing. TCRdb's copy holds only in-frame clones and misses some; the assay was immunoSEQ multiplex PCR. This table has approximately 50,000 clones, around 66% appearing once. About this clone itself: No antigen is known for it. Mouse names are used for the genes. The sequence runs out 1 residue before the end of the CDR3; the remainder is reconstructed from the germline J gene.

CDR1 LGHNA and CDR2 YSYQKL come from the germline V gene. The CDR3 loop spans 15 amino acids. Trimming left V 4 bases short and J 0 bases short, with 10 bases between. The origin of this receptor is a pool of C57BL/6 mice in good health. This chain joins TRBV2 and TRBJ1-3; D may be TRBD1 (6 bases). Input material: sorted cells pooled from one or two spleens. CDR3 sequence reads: CASSRRDNSGNTLYF. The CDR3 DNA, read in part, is TGTGCCAGCAGCCGCCGGGACAATTCTGGAAATACGCTCTAT.